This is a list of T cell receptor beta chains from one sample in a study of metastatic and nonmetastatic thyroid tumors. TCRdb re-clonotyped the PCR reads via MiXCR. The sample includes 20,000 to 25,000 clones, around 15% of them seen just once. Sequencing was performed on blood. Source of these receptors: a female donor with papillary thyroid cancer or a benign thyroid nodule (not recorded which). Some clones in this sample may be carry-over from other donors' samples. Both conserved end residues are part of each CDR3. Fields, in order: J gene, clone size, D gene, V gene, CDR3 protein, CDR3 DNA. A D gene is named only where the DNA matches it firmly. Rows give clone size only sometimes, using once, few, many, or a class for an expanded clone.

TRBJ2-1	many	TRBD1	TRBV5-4	CASSLTGTGGNEQFF	TGTGCCAGCAGCTTGACCGGGACAGGGGGCAATGAGCAGTTCTTC
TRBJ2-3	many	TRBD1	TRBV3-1	CASSPSPGTGVYF	TGTGCCAGCAGTCCAAGTCCCGGGACAGGGGTTTATTTT
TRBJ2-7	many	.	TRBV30	CAWSRGGVYEQYF	TGTGCCTGGAGCAGGGGGGGGGTTTACGAGCAGTACTTC
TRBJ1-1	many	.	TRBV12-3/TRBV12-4	CASSFGGLAFF	TGTGCCAGCAGTTTCGGGGGGCTAGCTTTCTTT
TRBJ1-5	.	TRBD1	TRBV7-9	CASSLETGRQPQHF	TGTGCCAGCAGCTTAGAGACAGGGCGGCAGCCCCAGCATTTT
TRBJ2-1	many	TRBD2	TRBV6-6	CASSYGLTWTSGMEQFF	TGTGCCAGCAGTTATGGGCTCACCTGGACTAGCGGGATGGAGCAGTTCTTC
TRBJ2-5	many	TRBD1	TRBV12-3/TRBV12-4	CASSLKMGQQETQYF	TGTGCCAGCAGTTTAAAAATGGGACAGCAAGAGACCCAGTACTTC
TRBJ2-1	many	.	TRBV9	CASSPQQGYSYNEQFF	TGTGCCAGCAGCCCCCAACAGGGATACTCCTACAATGAGCAGTTCTTC
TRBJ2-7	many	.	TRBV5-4	CASSLVGGYEQYF	TGTGCCAGCAGCTTGGTGGGGGGCTACGAGCAGTACTTC
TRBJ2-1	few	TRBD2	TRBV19	CASSPREGSYNEQFF	TGTGCCAGTTCGCCCCGGGAGGGCTCCTACAATGAGCAGTTCTTC
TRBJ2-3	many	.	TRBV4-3	CASSQRQGSTDTQYF	TGCGCCAGCAGCCAACGGCAGGGGAGCACAGATACGCAGTATTTT
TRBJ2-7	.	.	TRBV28	CARNRDTDNIRASYEQYF	TGTGCCAGAAACCGGGACACGGATAATATCAGGGCCTCCTACGAGCAGTACTTC
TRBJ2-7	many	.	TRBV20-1	CSASARTGRAEQYF	TGCAGTGCTAGCGCAAGAACAGGGAGGGCCGAGCAGTACTTC
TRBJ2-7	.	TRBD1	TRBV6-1	CASSQQGIKYEQYF	TGTGCCAGCAGTCAACAGGGGATTAAGTACGAGCAGTACTTC
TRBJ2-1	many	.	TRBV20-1	CSARFFAGPYNEQFF	TGCAGTGCTAGGTTCTTTGCAGGTCCCTACAATGAGCAGTTCTTC
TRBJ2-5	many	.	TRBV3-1	CASSQPDSHQETQYF	TGTGCCAGCAGCCAACCGGACAGCCACCAAGAGACCCAGTACTTC
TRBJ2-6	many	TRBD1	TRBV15	CATSRERTGFGANVLTF	TGTGCCACCAGCAGAGAACGGACAGGGTTCGGGGCCAACGTCCTGACTTTC